Listed below are T cell receptor beta chains from one sample, sequenced in a study of read filtering for tumor transcriptome and immune sequencing. One entry per CDR3 protein, called by TCRdb with MiXCR from the reads. The profile covers some 46,000 distinct CDR3 sequences, with roughly a fifth appearing a single time and over 35% taken by the ten largest. Source material: a population of CD138-negative cells sorted from bone marrow. These receptors were taken from a donor over 35 with multiple myeloma. Both conserved end residues are part of each CDR3. Each record gives: J gene, clone size, V gene, D gene, CDR3 protein, CDR3 DNA. A D gene is named only where the DNA matches it firmly. For some rows the clone size is stated as once, few or many, or as a class when expanded; others skip it.

j_call: TRBJ2-7
clone_size: many
v_call: TRBV7-6
d_call: -
cdr3_aa: CASSLGDGYEQYF
cdr3_nt: TGTGCCAGCAGCTTAGGCGACGGTTACGAGCAGTACTTC

j_call: TRBJ2-3
clone_size: many
v_call: TRBV20-1
d_call: TRBD2
cdr3_aa: CSADIASGSSTDTQYF
cdr3_nt: TGCAGTGCTGACATCGCTAGCGGCTCTAGCACAGATACGCAGTATTTT

j_call: TRBJ2-7
clone_size: few
v_call: TRBV12-3/TRBV12-4
d_call: -
cdr3_aa: CASSLWEYF
cdr3_nt: TGTGCCAGCAGCCTGTGGGAGTACTTC

j_call: TRBJ1-1
clone_size: many
v_call: TRBV7-6
d_call: TRBD1
cdr3_aa: CASSGGQAEAFF
cdr3_nt: TGTGCCAGCAGCGGGGGACAGGCTGAAGCTTTCTTT

j_call: TRBJ2-1
clone_size: many
v_call: TRBV5-1
d_call: TRBD2
cdr3_aa: CASSLSTSGGYNEQFF
cdr3_nt: TGCGCCAGCAGCCTGAGCACTAGCGGAGGATACAATGAGCAGTTCTTC

j_call: TRBJ2-2
clone_size: few
v_call: TRBV30
d_call: TRBD1
cdr3_aa: CAWRSGGASTGELFF
cdr3_nt: TGTGCCTGGAGATCAGGGGGCGCTTCCACCGGGGAGCTGTTTTTT

j_call: TRBJ2-3
clone_size: -
v_call: TRBV4-3
d_call: -
cdr3_aa: CASSQEARVIDTQYF
cdr3_nt: TGCGCCAGCAGCCAAGAGGCGCGGGTGATAGATACGCAGTATTTT

j_call: TRBJ2-3
clone_size: -
v_call: TRBV7-2
d_call: TRBD2
cdr3_aa: CASSFGYFGTSGTDTQYF
cdr3_nt: TGTGCCAGCAGCTTTGGATATTTTGGGACTAGCGGCACAGATACGCAGTATTTT

j_call: TRBJ2-3
clone_size: many
v_call: TRBV5-1
d_call: -
cdr3_aa: CASSLVPMTASTDTQYF
cdr3_nt: TGCGCCAGCAGCTTGGTCCCCATGACAGCTAGCACAGATACGCAGTATTTT

j_call: TRBJ2-5
clone_size: many
v_call: TRBV29-1
d_call: -
cdr3_aa: CSVDEGYQETQYF
cdr3_nt: TGCAGCGTTGACGAAGGTTACCAAGAGACCCAGTACTTC

j_call: TRBJ1-4
clone_size: many
v_call: TRBV19
d_call: -
cdr3_aa: CASRPGPANEKLFF
cdr3_nt: TGTGCCAGTAGACCGGGACCGGCTAATGAAAAACTGTTTTTT

j_call: TRBJ2-2
clone_size: many
v_call: TRBV6-6
d_call: -
cdr3_aa: CASSYSNTGELFF
cdr3_nt: TGTGCCAGCAGCTACTCGAACACCGGGGAGCTGTTTTTT

j_call: TRBJ2-5
clone_size: many
v_call: TRBV29-1
d_call: TRBD1
cdr3_aa: CSVDREQETQYF
cdr3_nt: TGCAGCGTGGACAGGGAACAAGAGACCCAGTACTTC

j_call: TRBJ2-2
clone_size: many
v_call: TRBV12-3/TRBV12-4
d_call: -
cdr3_aa: CASSRGSNTGELFF
cdr3_nt: TGTGCCAGCAGTCGCGGGTCGAACACCGGGGAGCTGTTTTTT

j_call: TRBJ2-1
clone_size: many
v_call: TRBV3-1
d_call: TRBD1
cdr3_aa: CASSLLGDRAFDEQFF
cdr3_nt: TGTGCCAGCAGCCTCCTCGGGGACAGGGCTTTCGATGAGCAGTTCTTC

j_call: TRBJ2-7
clone_size: -
v_call: TRBV6-2/TRBV6-3
d_call: TRBD1
cdr3_aa: CASSYRDRGTYEQYF
cdr3_nt: TGTGCCAGCAGCTACCGGGACAGGGGGACCTACGAGCAGTACTTC

j_call: TRBJ2-6
clone_size: many
v_call: TRBV29-1
d_call: -
cdr3_aa: CSVEAQGGEANVLTF
cdr3_nt: TGCAGCGTTGAAGCCCAGGGGGGTGAGGCCAACGTCCTGACTTTC

j_call: TRBJ2-1
clone_size: medium-sized
v_call: TRBV19
d_call: TRBD2
cdr3_aa: CASSIRRGTSYNEQFF
cdr3_nt: TGTGCCAGTAGTATTAGACGAGGGACTAGTTACAATGAGCAGTTCTTC

j_call: TRBJ2-5
clone_size: many
v_call: TRBV20-1
d_call: -
cdr3_aa: CSLPSRGSERETQYF
cdr3_nt: TGCAGTCTTCCGTCGCGGGGCTCGGAGAGGGAGACCCAGTACTTC

j_call: TRBJ2-5
clone_size: many
v_call: TRBV28
d_call: -
cdr3_aa: CASRPGTRKGQETQYF
cdr3_nt: TGTGCCAGCAGGCCCGGGACAAGGAAAGGTCAAGAGACCCAGTACTTC

j_call: TRBJ1-5
clone_size: many
v_call: TRBV21-1
d_call: -
cdr3_aa: CASSDDRRNQPQHF
cdr3_nt: TGTGCCAGCAGCGATGACAGGCGTAATCAGCCCCAGCATTTT

j_call: TRBJ2-5
clone_size: -
v_call: TRBV19
d_call: -
cdr3_aa: CASSFQAKGTQYF
cdr3_nt: TGTGCCAGTAGTTTTCAGGCAAAAGGGACCCAGTACTTC